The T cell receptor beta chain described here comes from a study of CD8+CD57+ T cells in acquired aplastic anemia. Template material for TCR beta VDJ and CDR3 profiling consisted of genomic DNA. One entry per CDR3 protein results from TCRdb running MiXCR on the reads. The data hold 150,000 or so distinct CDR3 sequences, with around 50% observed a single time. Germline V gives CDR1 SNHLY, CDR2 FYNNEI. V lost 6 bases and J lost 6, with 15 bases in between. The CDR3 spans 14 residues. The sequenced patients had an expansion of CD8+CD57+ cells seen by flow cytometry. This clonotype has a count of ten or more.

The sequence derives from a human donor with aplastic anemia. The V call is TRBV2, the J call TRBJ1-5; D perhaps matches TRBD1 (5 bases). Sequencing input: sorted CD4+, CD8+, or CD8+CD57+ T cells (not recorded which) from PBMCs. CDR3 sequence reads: CASRPGTTGQPQHF. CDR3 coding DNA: TGTGCCAGCAGACCAGGGACGACGGGTCAGCCCCAGCATTTT. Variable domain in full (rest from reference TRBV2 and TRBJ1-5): EPEVTQTPSHQVTQMGQEVILRCVPISNHLYFYWYRQILGQKVEFLVSFYNNEISEKSEIFDDQFSVERPDGSNFTLKIRSTKLEDSAMYFCASRPGTTGQPQHFGDGTRLSIL.